Listed below are T cell receptor beta chains from one sample, sequenced in a study of T-cell reconstitution after alpha-beta-depleted transplantation in children. TCRdb analysed the PCR reads with MiXCR anew, one entry per CDR3 protein. The sample lists about 540,000 distinct CDR3 sequences, around 18% seen once, with more than 2.5% in the top ten. This material consisted of PBMCs from the stem cell graft donor, taken from the stem cell graft. Receptors were obtained from a human donor who donated a stem cell graft to a child with acute lymphoblastic leukemia. Both conserved end residues are part of each CDR3. The order of the fields is D gene, J gene, V gene, clone size, CDR3 length, CDR3 protein, CDR3 DNA. D genes are given only for firm matches. Rows give clone size only sometimes, using once, few, many, or a class for an expanded clone.

TRBD2 | TRBJ2-7 | TRBV7-9 | - | 12 | CASSSTSGRKYF | TGTGCCAGCAGCTCCACTAGCGGGAGAAAGTACTTC
- | TRBJ2-7 | TRBV29-1 | few | 12 | CSVTDSSYEQYF | TGCAGCGTTACGGACAGCTCCTACGAGCAGTACTTC
TRBD1 | TRBJ2-3 | TRBV7-3 | few | 14 | CASSAGQGGNTQYF | TGTGCCAGCAGCGCAGGACAGGGGGGAAATACGCAGTATTTT
- | TRBJ1-1 | TRBV13 | few | 14 | CASSLGGSQGEAFF | TGTGCCAGCAGCTTAGGAGGTAGTCAGGGTGAAGCTTTCTTT
TRBD1 | TRBJ1-4 | TRBV5-1 | - | 15 | CASSHGDRAGEKLFF | TGCGCCAGCAGCCACGGGGACAGGGCGGGCGAAAAACTGTTTTTT
- | TRBJ2-7 | TRBV9 | - | 15 | CASTPGWHGVYEQYF | TGTGCCAGCACCCCCGGATGGCACGGAGTCTACGAGCAGTACTTC
- | TRBJ1-1 | TRBV5-1 | - | 16 | CASSLAVAGFGTEAFF | TGCGCCAGCAGCTTGGCCGTGGCGGGCTTCGGCACTGAAGCTTTCTTT
- | TRBJ1-2 | TRBV6-5 | few | 16 | CASSRGSNSPNYGYTF | TGTGCCAGCAGCCGAGGGAGTAACAGTCCTAACTATGGCTACACCTTC
TRBD1 | TRBJ2-5 | TRBV20-1 | - | 13 | CSAREQGGETQYF | TGCAGTGCTAGAGAACAGGGGGGAGAGACCCAGTACTTC
TRBD1 | TRBJ2-2 | TRBV29-1 | few | 16 | CSVESSRQGVVGELFF | TGCAGCGTTGAAAGCTCGAGACAGGGGGTGGTCGGGGAGCTGTTTTTT
- | TRBJ2-3 | TRBV3-1 | - | 15 | CASSQGEGVSDTQYF | TGTGCCAGCAGCCAAGGGGAAGGGGTCTCAGATACGCAGTATTTT
TRBD1 | TRBJ2-7 | TRBV4-1 | few | 16 | CASSQDGTESSYEQYF | TGCGCCAGCAGCCAAGATGGGACAGAGAGCTCCTACGAGCAGTACTTC
- | TRBJ1-3 | TRBV12-3/TRBV12-4 | - | 16 | CASSFRGQNSGNTIYF | TGTGCCAGCAGTTTCCGGGGTCAGAACTCTGGAAACACCATATATTTT
- | TRBJ2-7 | TRBV7-2 | - | 15 | CASSLASGWEYEQYF | TGTGCCAGCAGCTTAGCATCGGGTTGGGAATACGAGCAGTACTTC
- | TRBJ2-7 | TRBV2 | - | 14 | CASRFGTSSYEQYF | TGTGCCAGCAGGTTCGGGACTTCCTCCTACGAGCAGTACTTC
- | TRBJ2-2 | TRBV29-1 | - | 14 | CSVEAQLNPGELFF | TGCAGCGTTGAAGCTCAGCTGAACCCCGGGGAGCTGTTTTTT
- | TRBJ2-3 | TRBV7-3 | many | 15 | CASSPQALLTDTQYF | TGTGCCAGCAGCCCTCAGGCCCTTCTCACAGATACGCAGTATTTT
TRBD2 | TRBJ2-7 | TRBV20-1 | many | 16 | CSARDLAGGDAYEQYF | TGCAGTGCCCGAGACCTAGCGGGAGGGGACGCCTACGAGCAGTACTTC
- | TRBJ2-3 | TRBV12-3/TRBV12-4 | - | 13 | CASSLNRGDTQYF | TGTGCCAGCAGTTTGAATAGGGGAGATACGCAGTATTTT
TRBD2 | TRBJ2-3 | TRBV15 | - | 16 | CATSTSGFSSTDTQYF | TGTGCCACCAGCACTAGCGGATTCTCTAGCACAGATACGCAGTATTTT
- | TRBJ2-1 | TRBV18 | - | 12 | CASSPEVNEQFF | TGTGCCAGCTCACCAGAGGTTAATGAGCAGTTCTTC
TRBD1 | TRBJ1-6 | TRBV5-1 | - | 15 | CASTLSTGEGSPLHF | TGCGCCAGCACCCTTTCTACAGGGGAAGGTTCACCCCTCCACTTT
- | TRBJ2-3 | TRBV12-3/TRBV12-4 | few | 15 | CASSSPGHDTDTQYF | TGTGCCAGCAGTTCGCCGGGACACGACACAGATACGCAGTATTTT
TRBD2 | TRBJ2-7 | TRBV11-2 | few | 16 | CASSLPSGAGVWEQYF | TGTGCCAGCAGCTTACCCTCCGGAGCGGGAGTTTGGGAGCAGTACTTC
- | TRBJ2-3 | TRBV19 | - | 15 | CASSPDILNTDTQYF | TGTGCCAGTAGCCCGGACATCCTAAACACAGATACGCAGTACTTT
TRBD1 | TRBJ1-3 | TRBV5-1 | - | 14 | CASSKGTAGNTIYF | TGCGCCAGCAGCAAAGGGACAGCTGGAAACACCATATATTTT
TRBD1 | TRBJ2-7 | TRBV27 | - | 14 | CASSPGTGGLEQYF | TGTGCCAGCAGTCCCGGGACAGGGGGCCTAGAGCAGTACTTC
- | TRBJ2-6 | TRBV7-3 | few | 18 | CASSRQGGGVTGANVLTF | TGTGCCAGCAGCCGCCAAGGAGGGGGCGTCACTGGGGCCAACGTCCTGACTTTC
- | TRBJ2-5 | TRBV7-6 | - | 16 | CASSLVGGTHQETQYF | TGTGCCAGCAGCTTAGTAGGCGGAACCCACCAAGAGACCCAGTACTTC
TRBD2 | TRBJ2-1 | TRBV6-2/TRBV6-3 | - | 14 | CASVGDYFYNVQFF | TGTGCCAGCGTGGGGGACTACTTTTACAATGTGCAGTTCTTC
- | TRBJ2-3 | TRBV29-1 | - | 13 | CSALGASWGTQYF | TGCAGCGCTCTCGGGGCCTCCTGGGGAACGCAGTATTTT
- | TRBJ1-5 | TRBV21-1 | - | 14 | CASLNRVSNQPQHF | TGTGCCAGCTTAAACAGGGTGAGCAATCAGCCCCAGCATTTT
TRBD2 | TRBJ2-7 | TRBV12-3/TRBV12-4 | once | 14 | CASSLREFYNEQYF | TGTGCCAGCAGTTTGCGGGAGTTTTACAACGAGCAGTACTTC
TRBD2 | TRBJ2-2 | TRBV5-1 | - | 17 | CASSPLRGATNTGELFF | TGCGCCAGCAGCCCTTTGCGGGGGGCTACGAACACCGGGGAGCTGTTTTTT
TRBD2 | TRBJ2-7 | TRBV4-2 | - | 16 | CASSQEARTSGLQQYF | TGTGCCAGCAGCCAAGAAGCTCGGACTAGCGGACTTCAGCAGTACTTC
- | TRBJ2-1 | TRBV5-1 | few | 14 | CASGTPSSYNEQFF | TGCGCCAGCGGGACCCCGAGCTCCTACAATGAGCAGTTCTTC
- | TRBJ2-1 | TRBV29-1 | - | 12 | CSAPQRANEQFF | TGCAGCGCCCCCCAAAGGGCAAATGAGCAGTTCTTC
TRBD2 | TRBJ2-1 | TRBV7-3 | - | 18 | CASSFGLAGGASYNEQFF | TGTGCCAGCAGCTTCGGACTAGCGGGAGGAGCCTCCTACAATGAGCAGTTCTTC
- | TRBJ2-1 | TRBV15 | - | 17 | CATSDSYPPLSYNEQFF | TGTGCCACCAGTGATTCCTATCCTCCACTCTCCTACAATGAGCAGTTCTTC
- | TRBJ1-5 | TRBV12-3/TRBV12-4 | - | 19 | CTSSLAYSGVGLSNQPQHF | TGTACCAGCAGTTTAGCGTATTCAGGTGTGGGCTTGAGCAATCAGCCCCAGCATTTT
TRBD1 | TRBJ1-2 | TRBV5-1 | few | 15 | CATQRGDRVEGGYTF | TGCGCCACCCAGCGAGGGGACAGGGTCGAAGGAGGCTACACCTTC
- | TRBJ2-2 | TRBV11-2 | - | 15 | CASSQTGGNTGELFF | TGTGCCAGCAGCCAGACGGGTGGGAACACCGGGGAGCTGTTTTTT
- | TRBJ2-1 | TRBV29-1 | many | 10 | CSVVRNEQFF | TGCAGCGTTGTCAGGAATGAGCAGTTCTTC
TRBD1 | TRBJ1-2 | TRBV20-1 | few | 16 | CSAKTGGAFYHYGYTF | TGCAGTGCTAAAACAGGGGGCGCATTCTATCACTATGGCTACACCTTC
- | TRBJ1-1 | TRBV5-1 | few | 14 | CASSRRPRNTEAFF | TGCGCCAGCAGCCGACGACCGAGGAACACTGAAGCTTTCTTT
TRBD1 | TRBJ1-2 | TRBV6-1 | - | 15 | CASSEAVRGSNGYTF | TGTGCCAGCAGTGAAGCAGTCAGGGGGTCTAACGGCTACACCTTC
- | TRBJ2-3 | TRBV3-1 | - | 16 | CASSQDVAEGIDTQYF | TGTGCCAGCAGCCAAGATGTGGCGGAAGGAATAGATACGCAGTATTTT
- | TRBJ2-2 | TRBV2 | - | 15 | CASREGTLMSGELFF | TGTGCCAGCAGAGAGGGGACCTTGATGTCCGGGGAGCTGTTTTTT
TRBD2 | TRBJ2-5 | TRBV4-2 | few | 17 | CASSQESLAGGLETQYF | TGTGCCAGCAGCCAAGAAAGTTTAGCGGGAGGGTTAGAGACCCAGTACTTC
- | TRBJ2-3 | TRBV5-1 | - | 15 | CASSLLGPGPDTQYF | TGCGCCAGCAGCTTGCTGGGCCCGGGGCCAGATACGCAGTATTTT
TRBD1 | TRBJ2-7 | TRBV2 | few | 12 | CAGGQAAYEQYF | TGTGCCGGTGGACAGGCAGCCTACGAGCAGTACTTC
- | TRBJ2-3 | TRBV7-8 | few | 16 | CASSLEVAPSTDTQYF | TGTGCCAGCAGCTTAGAGGTAGCGCCTAGCACAGATACGCAGTATTTT
- | TRBJ2-7 | TRBV27 | - | 15 | CASSLSMAVTYEQYF | TGTGCCAGCAGTTTATCGATGGCCGTAACCTACGAGCAGTACTTC
- | TRBJ2-1 | TRBV5-1 | - | 15 | CASSLVYGEYNEQFF | TGCGCCAGCAGCTTGGTCTACGGGGAATACAATGAGCAGTTCTTC
- | TRBJ2-1 | TRBV27 | many | 14 | CASSSLATYNEQFF | TGTGCCAGCAGTTCGCTAGCGACCTACAATGAGCAGTTCTTC
- | TRBJ2-1 | TRBV29-1 | few | 16 | CSVEDNRETAYNEQFF | TGCAGCGTTGAGGACAACAGGGAGACGGCCTACAATGAGCAGTTCTTC
TRBD1 | TRBJ2-5 | TRBV11-2 | few | 13 | CASSLTGGGTQYF | TGTGCCAGCAGCTTGACAGGGGGGGGGACCCAGTACTTC
TRBD2 | TRBJ2-1 | TRBV4-1 | - | 20 | CASSQDAGTSGSAGYNEQFF | TGCGCCAGCAGCCAAGATGCAGGGACTAGCGGGAGTGCAGGCTACAATGAGCAGTTCTTC